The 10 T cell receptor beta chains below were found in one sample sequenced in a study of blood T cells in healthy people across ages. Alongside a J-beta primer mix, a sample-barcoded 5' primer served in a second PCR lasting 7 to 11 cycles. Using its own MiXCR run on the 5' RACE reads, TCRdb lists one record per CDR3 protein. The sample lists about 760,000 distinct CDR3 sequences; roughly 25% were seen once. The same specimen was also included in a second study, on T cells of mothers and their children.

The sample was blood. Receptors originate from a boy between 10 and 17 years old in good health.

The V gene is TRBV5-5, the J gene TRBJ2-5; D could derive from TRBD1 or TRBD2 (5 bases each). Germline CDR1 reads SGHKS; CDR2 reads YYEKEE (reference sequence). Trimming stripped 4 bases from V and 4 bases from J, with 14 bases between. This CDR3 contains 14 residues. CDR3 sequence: CASSPLGGLETQYF. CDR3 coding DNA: TGTGCCAGCAGCCCCCTTGGGGGATTAGAGACCCAGTACTTC.

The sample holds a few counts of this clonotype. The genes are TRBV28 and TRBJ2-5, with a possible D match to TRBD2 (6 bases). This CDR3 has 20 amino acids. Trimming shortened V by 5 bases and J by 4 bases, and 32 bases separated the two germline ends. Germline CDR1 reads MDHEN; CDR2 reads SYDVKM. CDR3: CASSPPRVERVTPEGETQYF. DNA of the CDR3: TGTGCCAGCAGTCCCCCTCGGGTCGAGCGAGTGACACCGGAGGGAGAGACCCAGTACTTC.

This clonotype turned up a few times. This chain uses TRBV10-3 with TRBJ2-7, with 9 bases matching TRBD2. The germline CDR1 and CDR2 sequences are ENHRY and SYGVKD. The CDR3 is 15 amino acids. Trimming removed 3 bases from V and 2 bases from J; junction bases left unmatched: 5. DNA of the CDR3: TGTGCCATCAGTGACCTTGGCGGGGGGGCCTACGAGCAGTACTTC. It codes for CAISDLGGGAYEQYF.

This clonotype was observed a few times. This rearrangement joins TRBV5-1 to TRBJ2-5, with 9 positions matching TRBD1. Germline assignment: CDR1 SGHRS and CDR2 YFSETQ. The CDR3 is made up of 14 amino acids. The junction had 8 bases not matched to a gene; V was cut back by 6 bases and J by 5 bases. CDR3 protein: CASKAGTGLETQYF. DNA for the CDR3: TGCGCCAGCAAGGCCGGGACAGGGTTGGAGACCCAGTACTTC.

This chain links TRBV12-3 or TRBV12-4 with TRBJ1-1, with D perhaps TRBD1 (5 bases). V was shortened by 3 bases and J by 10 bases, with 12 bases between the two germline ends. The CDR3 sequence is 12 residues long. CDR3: CASSFGKGRAFF. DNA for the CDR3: TGTGCCAGCAGTTTTGGGAAGGGGAGAGCTTTCTTT.

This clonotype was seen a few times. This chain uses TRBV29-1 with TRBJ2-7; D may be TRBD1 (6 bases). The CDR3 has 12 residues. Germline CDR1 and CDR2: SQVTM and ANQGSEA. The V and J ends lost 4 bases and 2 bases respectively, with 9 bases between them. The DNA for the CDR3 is TGCAGCGTTGTGGGACATGCCTACGAGCAGTACTTC. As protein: CSVVGHAYEQYF.

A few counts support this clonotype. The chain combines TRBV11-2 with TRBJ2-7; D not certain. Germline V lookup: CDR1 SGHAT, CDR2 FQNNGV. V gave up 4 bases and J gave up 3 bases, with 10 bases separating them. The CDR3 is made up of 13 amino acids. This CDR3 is CASSSLVLYEQYF. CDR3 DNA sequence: TGTGCCAGCAGCTCTCTAGTGCTCTACGAGCAGTACTTC.

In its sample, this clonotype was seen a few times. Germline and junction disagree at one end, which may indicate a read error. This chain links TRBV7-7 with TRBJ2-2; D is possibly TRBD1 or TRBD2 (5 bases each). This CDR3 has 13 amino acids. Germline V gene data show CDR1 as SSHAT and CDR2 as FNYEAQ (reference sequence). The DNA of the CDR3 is TGTGCTAGCAGCCCCGAGGGGACCGGGGAGCTGTTTTTT. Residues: CASSPEGTGELFF.

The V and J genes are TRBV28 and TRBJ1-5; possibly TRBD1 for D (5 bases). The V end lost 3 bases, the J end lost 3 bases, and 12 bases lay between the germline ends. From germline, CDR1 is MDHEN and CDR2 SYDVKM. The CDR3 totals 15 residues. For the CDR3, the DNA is TGTGCCAGCAGTTTTCCAGGAGGGACCAATCAGCCCCAGCATTTT. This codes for CASSFPGGTNQPQHF.

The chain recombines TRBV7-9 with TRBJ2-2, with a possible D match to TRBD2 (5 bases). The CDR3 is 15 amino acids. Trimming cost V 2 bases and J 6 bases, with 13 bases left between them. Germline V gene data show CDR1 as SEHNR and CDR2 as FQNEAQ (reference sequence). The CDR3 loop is CASSLSRHGAGELFF. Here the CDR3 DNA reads TGTGCCAGCAGCTTATCCAGACACGGGGCCGGGGAGCTGTTTTTT.